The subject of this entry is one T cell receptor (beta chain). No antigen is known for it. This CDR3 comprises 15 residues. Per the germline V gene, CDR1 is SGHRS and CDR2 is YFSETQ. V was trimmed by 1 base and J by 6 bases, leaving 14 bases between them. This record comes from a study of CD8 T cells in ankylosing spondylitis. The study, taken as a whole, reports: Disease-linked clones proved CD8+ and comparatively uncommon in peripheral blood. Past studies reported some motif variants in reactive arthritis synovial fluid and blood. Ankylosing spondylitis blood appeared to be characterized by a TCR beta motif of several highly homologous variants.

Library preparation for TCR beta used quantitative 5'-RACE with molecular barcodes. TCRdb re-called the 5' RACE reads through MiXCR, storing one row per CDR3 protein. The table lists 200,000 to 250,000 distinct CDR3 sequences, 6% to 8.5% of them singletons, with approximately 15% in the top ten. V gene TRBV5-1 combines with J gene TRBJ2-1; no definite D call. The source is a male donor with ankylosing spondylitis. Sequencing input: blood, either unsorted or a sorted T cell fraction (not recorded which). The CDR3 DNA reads TGCGCCAGCAGCTTGATATCCGTGGGTAGCAATGAGCAGTTCTTC. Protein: CASSLISVGSNEQFF.